Listed here is a single T cell receptor beta chain. Its specificity is unknown. The repertoire was sequenced with immunoSEQ multiplex PCR; TCRdb's copy has only in-frame clones and lacks some. The sample includes over 2 million clones, around 93% of them seen just once. These data originate in a study of shared clonotypes between healthy human individuals. V dropped 3 bases and J dropped 8 bases, with 10 bases sitting between them. This CDR3 spans 13 amino acids. CDR1 and CDR2 from the germline V gene are MRHNA and SNTAGT. Findings of the study overall: Owing to a small donor count, the genetic and exposure-history diversity represented was limited. Specimens sampled were limited to blood, with tissue repertoires likely differing. Larger estimated richness was generally recorded for naive subsets relative to memory subsets.

CD4+ cells were split into CD45RA+ naive and CD45RA-negative memory subsets. Sequenced: naive CD4+ T cells from PBMCs. The subset is: CD45RA+ positively selected. This rearrangement joins TRBV6-4 to TRBJ1-4; D gene unclear. The receptor comes from a man aged 18-30 years in good health. Some clones in this sample may be carry-over from other donors' samples. CDR3 nucleotide sequence: TGTGCCAGCAGTGAGATCCTCTGGGAAAAACTGTTTTTT. This encodes CASSEILWEKLFF.